This entry is about one T cell receptor (beta chain). Its antigen is not known. Compared with germline, one end of the junction differs, possibly owing to a read error. No cell sorting was done before RNA was extracted from the tissue. The sample originates from a study of tumor and adjacent non-tumor tissue in lung cancer. Study-level information: Around 4.5 million productive TCRbeta reads were obtained per sample on average.

TCRbeta libraries were built with three rounds of nested PCR, modified from ARM-PCR. TCRdb passed the multiplex PCR reads through MiXCR, listing each CDR3 protein once. Of roughly 200,000 distinct CDR3 sequences detected, 70% to 75% appear once; the ten largest clones hold almost 25%. Findings and caveats of the study: TCR diversity was significantly greater in tumor than normal lung tissue.

This TCR came from a man between 60 and 75 years old with non-small cell lung cancer. Sequenced sample: lung tumor tissue.

The CDR3 loop reads CSAMDRAGLHSFNEQFF. DNA of the CDR3: TGCAGTGCTATGGACCGGGCAGGACTCCATTCCTTCAATGAGCAGTTCTTC. This sequence joins TRBV20-1 and TRBJ2-1, with D possibly TRBD2 on 5 matching bases. Germline V gene data show CDR1 as DFQATT and CDR2 as SNEGSKA (reference sequence). The CDR3 totals 17 residues.